Below, one T cell receptor beta chain is given with its context. Its cognate antigen is unknown. The data were obtained in a study of coeliac disease. One frozen approximately 470,000-cell aliquot per fraction was sequenced. Findings of the study overall: TRB repertoires were largely private, with most amino acid sequences found in only one sample. Intraepithelial and lamina propria fractions were not highly pure.

Some clones are missing from TCRdb's copy, which holds only in-frame ones; the method was immunoSEQ multiplex PCR. Of several thousand clones in the sample, roughly three fifths are singletons; the top ten hold 3.1%. The CDR3 length is 16 residues. V trimming: 5 bases; J trimming: 10 bases; junction bases outside the gene matches: 12. Germline CDR1 reads KGHSH; CDR2 reads LQKENI. The J gene is TRBJ2-1, the V gene TRBV18, with TRBD2 identical over 12 bases. This receptor was identified in an older woman with active celiac disease. What was sequenced was lamina propria lymphocytes from the gut. CDR3 sequence (DNA): TGTGCCAGCTCATCCAGGGGACTAGCGGGCTCTCGGGAGCAGTTCTTC. Protein: CASSSRGLAGSREQFF.